This passage covers 12 T cell receptor beta chains from one sample sequenced in a study of T cell responses to AZD1222 COVID-19 vaccine. Some clones are missing from TCRdb's copy, which holds only in-frame ones; the method was immunoSEQ multiplex PCR. Of 75,000 to 95,000 clones detected, nearly 90% appear once; the ten largest clones hold 19%. This specimen was peripheral blood, taken on day 0 of AZD1222 vaccination. All receptors derive from an adult in good health.

V and J are TRBV10-1 and TRBJ2-1; D might be TRBD1 (5 bases). V was clipped by 3 bases and J by 9 bases, with 6 bases between them. This CDR3 comprises 11 residues. Looked up from germline, CDR1 is WNHNN and CDR2 is SYGVQD (reference sequence). The DNA of the CDR3 is TGCGCCAGCAGTGAAACAGGTGAGCAGTTCTTC. Translated: CASSETGEQFF.

This rearrangement joins TRBV6-1 to TRBJ2-2, with D maybe TRBD1 (6 bases). The CDR3 is 16 residues long. The V and J ends lost 3 bases and 4 bases respectively, with 15 bases between them. The V gene's germline CDR1 is MNHNS and CDR2 SASEGT. CDR3 nucleotides: TGTGCCAGCAGTGACCCGTTCCAGGGGAGCACCGGGGAGCTGTTTTTT. Protein sequence: CASSDPFQGSTGELFF.

The rearrangement links TRBV6-5 to TRBJ2-3; no clear D. Trimming removed 2 bases at V and 6 bases at J, with 15 bases between. The CDR3 has 15 residues. Per the germline V gene, CDR1 is MNHEY and CDR2 is SVGAGI. The CDR3 reads CASSYDAGVLDTQYF. The CDR3 nucleotides are TGTGCCAGCAGTTACGATGCTGGGGTTTTGGATACGCAGTATTTT.

The chain uses TRBV27 and TRBJ2-2; D call uncertain. This CDR3 comprises 17 residues. Germline CDR1 reads MNHEY; CDR2 reads SMNVEV (reference sequence). V gave up 3 bases and J gave up 4 bases, with 18 bases separating them. The DNA for the CDR3 is TGTGCCAGCAGTTTGTCTACGGGTCACAGATTCACCGGGGAGCTGTTTTTT. This encodes CASSLSTGHRFTGELFF.

V is TRBV12-3 or TRBV12-4 and J is TRBJ1-5; D call uncertain. CDR3 size: 13 residues. V shed 7 bases and J shed 3 bases, with 10 bases lying between them. For the CDR3, the DNA is TGTGCCAGCACCAGGAGCTACAATCAGCCCCAGCATTTT. Protein: CASTRSYNQPQHF.

This clone was seen more than once but under ten times. V and J are TRBV25-1 and TRBJ2-1; 12 bases fit TRBD1. V shed 6 bases, J shed 9 bases, and the junction held 3 bases outside the gene matches. Germline values: CDR1 MGHDK, CDR2 SYGVNS. The length of the CDR3 is 13 residues. As DNA, the CDR3 is TGTGCCAGCAGGGGACAGGGGGCGAGTGAGCAGTTCTTC. It encodes CASRGQGASEQFF.

In DNA, the CDR3 is TGTGCCAGCTCACCAGGTGGGGGTCATAATTCACCCCTCCACTTT. Amino acids: CASSPGGGHNSPLHF. The chain is built from TRBV18 and TRBJ1-6; a weak D match, TRBD1 (5 bases). Deletions cut 2 bases from V and 5 bases from J, with 10 bases between. The CDR3 extends over 15 amino acids. The germline gives CDR1 KGHSH, CDR2 LQKENI.

This clone was observed a handful of times. This chain uses TRBV3-1 (or the pseudogene TRBV3-2) with TRBJ1-5, with D maybe TRBD1 (6 bases). This CDR3 comprises 16 residues. Trimming removed 1 base at V and 0 bases at J, with 10 bases between. In germline, CDR1 is LGHDT, CDR2 YNNKEL (reference sequence). The CDR3 DNA sequence: TGTGCCAGCAGCCAAGGGACAGAATATAGCAATCAGCCCCAGCATTTT. Translating gives CASSQGTEYSNQPQHF.

The chain uses TRBV11-2 and TRBJ1-3; possibly TRBD1 for D (5 bases). The CDR3 spans 15 residues. The V end lost 2 bases, the J end lost 0 bases, and 8 bases lay between the germline ends. Germline CDR1 reads SGHAT; CDR2 reads FQNNGV. The CDR3 nucleotides are TGTGCCAGCAGCTTACCGACAGTCTCTGGAAACACCATATATTTT. Translated: CASSLPTVSGNTIYF.

V usage is TRBV7-7 and J usage is TRBJ2-2; TRBD1 agrees at 9 bases. This CDR3 comprises 15 residues. Germline CDR1 is SSHAT and CDR2 is FNYEAQ (reference sequence). V was clipped by 4 bases and J by 4 bases; unmatched bases: 4. The CDR3 region has the DNA TGTGCCAGCAGCTCCACAGGGGGCTTCACCGGGGAGCTGTTTTTT. Protein product: CASSSTGGFTGELFF.

The DNA of the CDR3 is TGTGCCAGTAGTCAGCCGGGACTAGCGGGAGGGTCCTACAATGAGCAGTTCTTC. This gives the protein CASSQPGLAGGSYNEQFF. The chain combines TRBV19 with TRBJ2-1; 16 nucleotides agree with TRBD2. V was clipped by 5 bases and J by 1 base; unmatched bases: 5. From germline, CDR1 is LNHDA and CDR2 SQIVND (reference sequence). The CDR3 sequence is 18 residues long.

The table lists this clone with a few counts. This chain joins TRBV23-1 and TRBJ1-2; D is uncertain. TRBV23-1 is sorted into the ORF group, with uncertain function. Trimming removed 7 bases at V and 4 bases at J, with 13 bases between. This CDR3 region has 13 residues. The CDR3: CASISAPSYGYTF. CDR3 coding DNA: TGCGCCAGCATCTCGGCTCCATCCTATGGCTACACCTTC.